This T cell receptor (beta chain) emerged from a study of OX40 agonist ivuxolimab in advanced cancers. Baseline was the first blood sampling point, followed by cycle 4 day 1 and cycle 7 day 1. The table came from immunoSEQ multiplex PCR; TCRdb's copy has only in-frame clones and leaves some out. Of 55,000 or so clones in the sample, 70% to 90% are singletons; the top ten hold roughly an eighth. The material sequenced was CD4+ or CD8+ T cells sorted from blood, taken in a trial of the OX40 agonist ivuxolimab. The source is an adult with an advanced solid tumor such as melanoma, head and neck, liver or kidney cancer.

The CDR3 sequence: CASSANPGTASYEQYF. The CDR3 DNA follows: TGTGCCAGCAGTGCCAACCCCGGGACAGCCTCCTACGAGCAGTACTTC. V is TRBV6-4 and J is TRBJ2-7; 7 nucleotides align to TRBD1. Germline CDR1 reads MRHNA; CDR2 reads SNTAGT. J was trimmed by 0 bases and V by 4 bases; bases with no gene match: 9. There are 16 residues in the CDR3.